The clone carrying this T cell receptor (beta chain) was seen at least ten times. Time point denoted: newly diagnosed GD, antithyroid drugs for less than 3 months. RNA isolated from PBMCs was used to make the TCR library. CDR3 regions were amplified by Arm-PCR using iRepertoire HTBI primers to build TCR beta libraries. TCRdb independently ran MiXCR on the multiplex PCR reads; one entry per CDR3 protein. The sample has hundreds of thousands of distinct CDR3 sequences, around 15% seen once. These data originate in a study of regulatory T cells in long-lasting Graves disease. Deletions cut 11 bases from V and 1 base from J, with 17 bases between. The CDR3 loop spans 14 amino acids. Germline assignment: CDR1 SNHLY and CDR2 FYNNEI. In addition, the sample was reused for a study of T cells in Graves' hyperthyroidism and ophthalmopathy. Per that paper: Blood also carried most thyroid clonotypes expanded above 0.001. A median about 6.2 months before onset, the model predicted ophthalmopathy.

The rearrangement joins TRBV2 to TRBJ2-5; possibly TRBD1 for D (9 bases). This clonotype was sampled from a woman in her 30s with Graves disease. Sequencing was performed on peripheral blood mononuclear cells (PBMCs), taken at new diagnosis, from a patient treated with antithyroid drugs. The CDR3 protein is CAREGQGSQETQYF. The CDR3, as DNA: TGTGCCCGGGAGGGACAGGGATCCCAAGAGACCCAGTACTTC.